This TCR beta chain was documented in a study of T-cell reconstitution after alpha-beta-depleted transplantation in children. Whole-study results and caveats: From newly produced T cells came most of the T-cell counts and diversity one year after transplant. Several hundred rapidly expanded clones from non-depleted graft cells reportedly supplied alpha-beta T cells about two months post-transplant. Surviving recipient T cells and thymic progenitors produced the high day-60 TCRbeta diversity seen in some patients.

Turning to this clonotype: Its cognate antigen is unknown.

Unique molecular identifiers were incorporated when the TCRbeta library was constructed. In TCRdb, the PCR reads were re-called with MiXCR into one record per CDR3 protein. The sample consists of approximately 130,000 distinct CDR3 sequences, around a tenth of them appearing once. The receptor was derived from a girl under two years old who had a stem cell transplant for combined immunodeficiency, so the T cells may come from the graft donor. Sample: PBMCs, mostly from graft donor cells, taken 180 days after TCRalphabeta/CD19-depleted stem cell transplant.

CDR3 in amino acids: CASSNQGYNEKLFF. CDR3 DNA: TGTGCCAGCAGCAACCAGGGGTATAATGAAAAACTGTTTTTT. This chain links TRBV7-2 with TRBJ1-4; the D gene is possibly TRBD1 (6 bases). Germline V CDR1 and CDR2: SGHTA, FQGNSA. The germline V and J ends were trimmed by 5 bases and 4 bases, with 11 bases remaining between them. The length of the CDR3 is 14 residues.